The source of this T cell receptor beta chain is a study of cytomegalovirus exposure and HLA in healthy donors. The V gene's germline CDR1 is SGHRS and CDR2 YFSETQ. The CDR3 runs 14 residues. J was trimmed by 2 bases and V by 3 bases; bases with no gene match: 2. This clone has more than one count but fewer than ten. Its antigen remains unknown. PCR employed 60 Vbeta and 13 Jbeta primers. Produced via immunoSEQ multiplex PCR; TCRdb's table is partial and in-frame only. The table includes about 140,000 clones, approximately 73% detected once. Findings and caveats of the study: At a 0.05 false discovery rate, a later analysis found approximately 17,000 TCR beta sequences to be associated with HLA alleles. Generally TCR sequences proved uncommon, though certain public TCRs appeared in numerous donors.

The sample was PBMCs. The TCR originated in a woman aged 40 to 50 in good health and CMV-seronegative. The chain couples TRBV5-1 to TRBJ2-7; the match to TRBD2 covers 10 bases. The CDR3 loop is CASSSTSGPYEQYF. The CDR3 nucleotides are TGCGCCAGCAGCTCGACTAGCGGGCCCTACGAGCAGTACTTC. Filled out from reference TRBV5-1 and TRBJ2-7, the complete variable domain reads KAGVTQTPRYLIKTRGQQVTLSCSPISGHRSVSWYQQTPGQGLQFLFEYFSETQRNKGNFPGRFSGRQFSNSRSEMNVSTLELGDSALYLCASSSTSGPYEQYFGPGTRLTVT.